A selection of T cell receptor beta chains follows, all from one sample in a study of shared clonotypes between healthy human individuals. Assay: immunoSEQ multiplex PCR; the TCRdb copy retains only in-frame clones and omits some. The table shows 850,000 to 1,200,000 clones, with approximately 76% occurring only once. Material: memory CD4+ T cells sorted from blood. The receptor set was obtained from a man between 18 and 29 years old in good health. CDR3s include the opening cysteine and the closing phenylalanine or tryptophan. Each record gives: V gene, J gene, clone size, D gene, CDR3 DNA, CDR3 protein. A D gene is named only where the DNA matches it firmly. Clone size is not always given. Where it is, it says once, few, many or a class for expanded clones.

TRBV5-6	TRBJ2-5	.	TRBD1	TGTGCCAGCAGCTACGGGACAGGGGGAGCAGAGACCCAGTACTTC	CASSYGTGGAETQYF
TRBV7-6	TRBJ1-1	.	TRBD1	TGTGCCAGCAGCATACGACAGGGGGACACTGAAGCTTTCTTT	CASSIRQGDTEAFF
TRBV29-1	TRBJ2-2	.	.	TGCAGCGTTTACAGGAACACCGGGGAGCTGTTTTTT	CSVYRNTGELFF
TRBV25-1	TRBJ2-1	.	TRBD2	TGTGCCAGCAGTGACGGGGTGGTTGCGGGGGGCCTCTACAATGAGCAGTTCTTC	CASSDGVVAGGLYNEQFF
TRBV28	TRBJ1-5	many	.	TGTGCCAGCGGACTCGGGACTTCCCTATGGAAGCCCCAGCATTTT	CASGLGTSLWKPQHF
TRBV5-1	TRBJ2-2	few	TRBD2	TGCGCCAGCAGCTTGCACGGGACTAGCGGGGGAACGAACACCGGGGAGCTGTTTTTT	CASSLHGTSGGTNTGELFF
TRBV5-1	TRBJ1-2	.	TRBD1	TGCGCCAGCAGCTTATTTGAGGGGGCGCGGGGCTACACCTTC	CASSLFEGARGYTF
TRBV5-1	TRBJ1-2	.	.	TGCGCCAGCAGCCAGGGGATGGATGGCTACACCTTC	CASSQGMDGYTF
TRBV5-1	TRBJ2-7	.	.	TGCGCCAGCAGCTTGGCAAACGGACGAGAGTACGAGCAGTACTTC	CASSLANGREYEQYF
TRBV5-4	TRBJ2-7	.	.	TGTGCCAGCAGCTTTGGGGGAGTAACAGGTTACTACGAGCAGTACTTC	CASSFGGVTGYYEQYF
TRBV30	TRBJ2-7	.	.	TGTGCCTGGACCTCGGCCGGCTACGAGCAGTACTTC	CAWTSAGYEQYF
TRBV5-4	TRBJ1-2	.	.	TGTGCCAGCAGCTTAGAGGGGACGGGAGGCTACACCTTC	CASSLEGTGGYTF
TRBV9	TRBJ2-2	.	.	TGTGCCAGCAGCCCCGGGGCCTCGAACACCGGGGAGCTGTTTTTT	CASSPGASNTGELFF
TRBV4-1	TRBJ2-3	.	.	TGCGCCAGCAGCCAAGAAAACAGGGTACGAGATACGCAGTATTTT	CASSQENRVRDTQYF
TRBV30	TRBJ2-1	few	.	TGTGCCTGGATCCGCCCAAGCTCCTACAATGAGCAGTTCTTC	CAWIRPSSYNEQFF
TRBV7-9	TRBJ1-5	few	.	TGTGCCAGCAGCTTAAGCGAAGGGGCCAATCAGCCCCAGCATTTT	CASSLSEGANQPQHF
TRBV6-1	TRBJ2-2	.	TRBD1	TGTGCCAGTCCGGGACAGCACACCGGGGAGCTGTTTTTT	CASPGQHTGELFF
TRBV5-8	TRBJ1-1	few	.	TGTGCCAGCAGCTTGGTCACGGCCCGGAGCACTGAAGCTTTCTTT	CASSLVTARSTEAFF
TRBV5-1	TRBJ1-3	.	.	TGCGCCAGCAGCTTGTTGGGAGTGATGGGTGGAGACATCATATATTTT	CASSLLGVMGGDIIYF
TRBV19	TRBJ2-7	.	.	TGTGCCAGTAGTATCTTCGGCAGGGGCTACGAGCAGTACTTC	CASSIFGRGYEQYF
TRBV6-1	TRBJ1-2	.	TRBD1	TGTGCCAGCAGTGAAGGTTCAGGGGGTGGCTATGGCTACACCTTC	CASSEGSGGGYGYTF
TRBV9	TRBJ1-1	.	.	TGTGCCAGCAGCGTAGCCTCAGGGTACACAAACACTGAAGCTTTCTTT	CASSVASGYTNTEAFF
TRBV19	TRBJ1-5	.	TRBD1	TGTGCCAGTAGTATGGGGACAGGGACCCAACAGCCCCAGCATTTT	CASSMGTGTQQPQHF
TRBV7-2	TRBJ1-4	.	.	TGTGCCAGCAGCTTAGGGTCGGGAGAGAGGTCTGAAAAACTGTTTTTT	CASSLGSGERSEKLFF
TRBV4-3	TRBJ1-2	once	TRBD1	TGCGCCAGCAGCCAAGATCTGGGACAGGGGGCACTCGGCTACACCTTC	CASSQDLGQGALGYTF
TRBV11-3	TRBJ2-1	.	.	TGTGCCAGCAGCTTCGGGTTTAGTTCCTACAATGAGCAGTTCTTC	CASSFGFSSYNEQFF
TRBV7-2	TRBJ2-7	.	.	TGTGCCAGCAGCTCTACTCAAGGAGGGTTCTACGAGCAGTACTTC	CASSSTQGGFYEQYF
TRBV29-1	TRBJ2-5	.	.	TGCAGCACCCGAGACAGTAAACAAGAGACCCAGTACTTC	CSTRDSKQETQYF
TRBV30	TRBJ1-5	.	.	TGTGCCTGGAGTGAGGCTGTCCTACTTCAGGAGCCCCAGCATTTT	CAWSEAVLLQEPQHF
TRBV25-1	TRBJ2-2	.	.	TGTGCCAGCAGTGTGCGGGCCTCGACCGGGGAGCTGTTTTTT	CASSVRASTGELFF
TRBV6-5	TRBJ1-4	.	TRBD1	TGTGCCAGCACCGGGACAGCAACTAATGAAAAACTGTTTTTT	CASTGTATNEKLFF
TRBV4-3	TRBJ2-3	.	.	TGCGCCAGCAGCCAAGAATATGGTAACAGTAATACGCAGTATTTT	CASSQEYGNSNTQYF
TRBV18	TRBJ1-1	.	.	TGTGCCAGCTCACCTAAAAGCGACAGGTTTGAAGCTTTCTTT	CASSPKSDRFEAFF
TRBV5-5	TRBJ2-1	few	TRBD2	TGTGCCAGCAGCTTGTTGAGCGGGGGCAATGAGCAGTTCTTC	CASSLLSGGNEQFF
TRBV4-1	TRBJ2-3	.	TRBD1	TGCGCCAGCAGGTACTGGGGACAGGGTTCAGATACGCAGTATTTT	CASRYWGQGSDTQYF
TRBV5-1	TRBJ1-2	once	.	TGCGCCAGCAGCTTGGAAGTGTTCCCGGGGTATGGCTACACCTTC	CASSLEVFPGYGYTF
TRBV30	TRBJ2-7	few	.	TGTGCCTGGAGTGGGAACAGCCCCTACGAGCAGTACTTC	CAWSGNSPYEQYF
TRBV7-9	TRBJ2-1	.	.	TGTGCCAGCAGCTTATGGGACAAGTACAATGAGCAGTTCTTC	CASSLWDKYNEQFF
TRBV4-1	TRBJ1-2	once	TRBD1	TGCGCCAGCAGCCGGACAGGGGGCTATGGCTACACCTTC	CASSRTGGYGYTF
TRBV2	TRBJ2-5	once	TRBD2	TGTGCCAGCAAAGGGCTAGCGGGAGTCGAGACCCAGTACTTC	CASKGLAGVETQYF